These 5 T cell receptor beta chains originate from one sample sequenced in a study of shared T cell receptors in the human thymus. Assay: immunoSEQ multiplex PCR; the TCRdb copy retains only in-frame clones and omits some. The sample has hundreds of thousands of clones; 95% are singletons. The sequenced sample consisted of thymocytes. These receptors originate from a human donor.

The chain recombines TRBV6-5 with TRBJ2-1, with D tentatively TRBD2 (6 bases). Per the germline V gene, CDR1 is MNHEY and CDR2 is SVGAGI. The CDR3 has 15 residues. Between the trimmed V and J ends, which lost 2 bases and 6 bases, there was a span of 14 bases. The CDR3: CASSYIGGTPNEQFF. CDR3 in DNA: TGTGCCAGCAGTTACATCGGTGGGACTCCCAATGAGCAGTTCTTC.

The CDR3 sequence is CASSQGNLDNEQFF. The CDR3 DNA follows: TGTGCCAGCAGCCAAGGAAATCTGGACAATGAGCAGTTCTTC. This chain uses TRBV14 with TRBJ2-1; unclear D gene. This CDR3 has 14 residues. CDR1 and CDR2 from the germline V gene are SGHDN and FVKESK. The V and J ends lost 1 base and 5 bases respectively, with 9 bases between them.

The J gene is TRBJ1-1, the V gene TRBV28; D is unresolved. The ends were cut back, 0 bases at V and 3 bases at J, with 14 bases in the middle. CDR1 MDHEN and CDR2 SYDVKM come from the germline V gene. The CDR3 is 16 residues long. CDR3 sequence (DNA): TGTGCCAGCAGTTTATGGTTTCAAGTGCGCCACACTGAAGCTTTCTTT. Protein sequence: CASSLWFQVRHTEAFF.

V usage is TRBV7-3 and J usage is TRBJ1-1; D call uncertain. Germline V CDR1 and CDR2: SGHTA, FQGTGA. V shed 1 base and J shed 0 bases, with 15 bases lying between them. CDR3 length equals 17 residues. This CDR3 is CASSLNGPTLMNTEAFF. The CDR3 DNA reads TGTGCCAGCAGCTTAAATGGCCCCACCTTAATGAACACTGAAGCTTTCTTT.

The chain joins TRBV13 to TRBJ1-2; D might be TRBD1 (6 bases). The CDR3 has 14 residues. From germline, CDR1 is PRHDT and CDR2 FYEKMQ (reference sequence). V lost 0 bases and J lost 6, with 11 bases in between. CDR3 nucleotide sequence: TGTGCCAGCAGCTTAGGGTCCGGGGGCCATGGCTACACCTTC. It yields the protein CASSLGSGGHGYTF. Filled out from reference TRBV13 and TRBJ1-2, the complete variable domain reads AAGVIQSPRHLIKEKRETATLKCYPIPRHDTVYWYQQGPGQDPQFLISFYEKMQSDKGSIPDRFSAQQFSDYHSELNMSSLELGDSALYFCASSLGSGGHGYTFGSGTRLTVV.